A single sample gave rise to the 2 T cell receptor beta chains below, sequenced in a study of shared clonotypes between healthy human individuals. The data were produced by immunoSEQ multiplex PCR, yet TCRdb's version contains in-frame clones alone and is incomplete. In the table there are about 360,000 clones, about 70% of which are singletons. The sample comprised memory CD4+ T cells sorted from blood. Subset defined: CD45RA-negative fraction. The receptors were gathered from a man aged 25-40 years in good health.

The chain carries TRBV29-1 and TRBJ1-1; D remains ambiguous. Germline V gene lookup returns CDR1 SQVTM and CDR2 ANQGSEA. This CDR3 is built from 11 residues. Trimming took 7 bases from V and 2 from J, leaving 8 bases between them. This CDR3 reads CSARPNTEAFF. CDR3 sequence (DNA): TGCAGCGCCAGGCCCAACACTGAAGCTTTCTTT.

This chain connects TRBV5-1 to TRBJ1-4, with a possible D match to TRBD1 (6 bases). Trimming pared 3 bases from V and 8 bases from J, leaving 17 bases between. Germline CDR1 reads SGHRS; CDR2 reads YFSETQ. The CDR3 covers 15 residues. The CDR3 sequence is CASSSLTGGFEKLFF. The CDR3 DNA follows: TGCGCCAGCAGCTCCTTGACAGGCGGGTTCGAAAAACTGTTTTTT.